The clone carrying this TCR beta chain was detected many times. Its target is unknown. The data were obtained in a study of read filtering for tumor transcriptome and immune sequencing. Molecular barcoded adaptors covering alpha/delta and beta/gamma chains were used on around 370 ng RNA. TCRdb re-called the reads with MiXCR, one entry per CDR3 protein. The sample lists fewer than 50,000 distinct CDR3 sequences; under 15% were seen once. Findings and caveats of the study: This fraction held mixed bone marrow immune cells after CD138-negative sorting.

Sequencing was carried out using a population of CD138-negative cells sorted from bone marrow. This clonotype was sampled from a donor over 35 with multiple myeloma.

CDR3 region: CSARATSAGELFF. CDR3 DNA: TGCAGTGCTAGAGCGACTAGCGCCGGGGAGCTGTTTTTT. This chain connects TRBV20-1 to TRBJ2-2, with 8 bases aligning to TRBD2. V lost 1 base to trimming and J lost 6 bases; unmatched junction nucleotides: 1. This CDR3 is 13 amino acids long. Germline V CDR1 and CDR2: DFQATT, SNEGSKA (reference sequence).